The 26 T cell receptor beta chains listed next were all sequenced from one sample in a study of human T cells and chemical hapten exposure. TCRdb processed the RACE reads anew with MiXCR; each CDR3 protein has one entry. The data hold about 70,000 distinct CDR3 sequences, with approximately 10% observed a single time. Time point of the sample: pre-sensitization, week 0. Documented treatment: therapeutic diphenylcyclopropenone sensitization with weekly scalp DPC. Sequences were derived from whole blood, sampled in connection with sensitization to the hapten diphenylcyclopropenone (DPC). These receptors were taken from a woman between 50 and 59 years old with alopecia areata. Some clones in this sample may be carry-over from other donors' samples.

The rearrangement links TRBV6-2 or TRBV6-3 to TRBJ2-1; 12 positions agree with TRBD2. The CDR3 has 17 amino acids. Germline V lookup: CDR1 MNHEY, CDR2 SVGEGT. The trim removed 2 bases at V and 6 bases at J, leaving 8 bases unmatched. In DNA form, the CDR3 reads TGTGCCAGCAGTTACCTCTCGACTAGCGGGGGAGTCAATGAGCAGTTCTTC. It encodes CASSYLSTSGGVNEQFF.

This chain connects TRBV9 to TRBJ1-3, with unresolved D. CDR1 and CDR2 (germline): SGDLS, YYNGEE. Trimming cost V 0 bases and J 0 bases, with 7 bases left between them. This CDR3 spans 15 amino acids. CDR3 in amino acids: CASSVESSSGNTIYF. The CDR3 coding sequence is TGTGCCAGCAGCGTAGAAAGTAGCTCTGGAAACACCATATATTTT.

The table lists this clonotype with a few counts. The J gene is TRBJ2-5, the V gene TRBV6-1; 9 nucleotides align to TRBD2. There are 15 residues in the CDR3. V lost 5 bases, J lost 0 bases, and 4 bases stayed unmatched. CDR1 MNHNS and CDR2 SASEGT come from the germline V gene. CDR3 sequence reads: CASSKTSGYQETQYF. CDR3 DNA: TGTGCCAGCAGTAAGACTAGCGGATACCAAGAGACCCAGTACTTC.

CDR3 region: CASSYRGLAFEDTQHF. DNA of the CDR3: TGTGCCAGCAGTTACCGGGGACTAGCATTTGAAGATACGCAGCATTTT. The chain is built from TRBV6-5 and TRBJ2-3, with D perhaps TRBD1 (5 bases). The DNA matches TRBJ1-5 better at its end, which makes the J call doubtful. The germline V gene encodes CDR1 MNHEY and CDR2 SVGAGI. The CDR3 runs to 16 residues.

This clonotype was counted many times. This chain joins TRBV7-6 and TRBJ2-1; D not certain. The CDR3 consists of 14 residues. Trimming removed 1 base at V and 1 base at J, with 5 bases between. Germline-derived CDR1 and CDR2 are SGHVS and FNYEAQ. This CDR3 is CASSLVESYNEQFF. The DNA for the CDR3 is TGTGCCAGCAGCTTAGTGGAATCCTACAATGAGCAGTTCTTC.

A few counts support this clonotype. V usage is TRBV29-1 and J usage is TRBJ1-4; maybe TRBD1 (5 bases). CDR1 and CDR2 from the germline V gene are SQVTM and ANQGSEA. The CDR3 contains 14 residues. V was pared by 6 bases and J by 5 bases, with 16 bases between. The CDR3 here is CSVRDSVNNEKLFF. The CDR3 bases are TGCAGCGTGCGCGACAGTGTTAACAATGAAAAACTGTTTTTT.

The chain carries TRBV20-1 and TRBJ2-1, with D perhaps TRBD2 (6 bases). Per germline, CDR1 DFQATT and CDR2 SNEGSKA (reference sequence). V was clipped by 3 bases and J by 3 bases, with 12 bases between them. The CDR3 covers 14 residues. The CDR3 nucleotides are TGCAGTGCTAGGGTTGGCGGGAACTACAATGAGCAGTTCTTC. Translating it yields CSARVGGNYNEQFF.

J is TRBJ1-2 and V is TRBV7-9; D gene ambiguous. The CDR3 spans 14 residues. With 1 base removed from V and 1 base from J, the gap between germline ends came to 7 bases. Germline values: CDR1 SEHNR, CDR2 FQNEAQ (reference sequence). The CDR3 loop is CASSLVTVNYGYTF. DNA for the CDR3: TGTGCCAGCAGCTTAGTTACGGTTAACTATGGCTACACCTTC.

Concerning this clonotype: A much larger clone is a single base away; this may be a read error. The chain uses TRBV7-9 and TRBJ2-6; D unclear. V was cut by 7 bases and J by 6 bases, with 4 bases left in between. In germline, CDR1 is SEHNR, CDR2 FQNEAQ (reference sequence). This CDR3 is 11 amino acids long. Here the CDR3 DNA reads TGTGCCAGCACCACGGCCAACGTCCTGACTTTC. It codes for CASTTANVLTF.

V usage is TRBV12-3 or TRBV12-4 and J usage is TRBJ2-3; D unclear. V lost 6 bases and J lost 1, with 17 bases in between. This CDR3 region has 16 residues. The CDR3 sequence is CASRQQSVRGTDTQYF. CDR3 nucleotides: TGTGCCAGCAGGCAGCAGAGCGTTAGGGGCACAGATACGCAGTATTTT.

This chain connects TRBV9 to TRBJ2-3; tentatively, D is TRBD1 (6 bases). This CDR3 region has 13 residues. V dropped 4 bases and J dropped 6 bases, with 12 bases sitting between them. Germline loops: CDR1 SGDLS, CDR2 YYNGEE. In DNA, the CDR3 is TGTGCCAGCAGCACGACAGGTGCTGATACGCAGTATTTT. It specifies CASSTTGADTQYF. The whole variable domain, remainder taken from reference TRBV9 and TRBJ2-3, is DSGVTQTPKHLITATGQRVTLRCSPRSGDLSVYWYQQSLDQGLQFLIQYYNGEERAKGNILERFSAQQFPDLHSELNLSSLELGDSALYFCASSTTGADTQYFGPGTRLTVL.

This clonotype was found many times. CDR3 DNA sequence: TGCAGCGTGACAACCGGCGCCCTCTATGGCTACACCTTC. Amino acid sequence: CSVTTGALYGYTF. This chain connects TRBV29-1 to TRBJ1-2; D is uncertain. This CDR3 comprises 13 residues. Germline CDR1 is SQVTM and CDR2 is ANQGSEA. Between the trimmed V and J ends, which lost 6 bases and 4 bases, there was a span of 15 bases.

The V gene is TRBV28, the J gene TRBJ1-1; TRBD1 is a possible D gene (6 bases). V lost 4 bases and J 11 bases, leaving 11 bases between the germline ends. The germline gives CDR1 MDHEN, CDR2 SYDVKM. This CDR3 contains 11 residues. CDR3 nucleotide sequence: TGTGCCAGCAGTTACCGACAGGAGGCTTTCTTT. As protein: CASSYRQEAFF. The variable domain in full, completed from reference TRBV28 and TRBJ1-1, reads DVKVTQSSRYLVKRTGEKVFLECVQDMDHENMFWYRQDPGLGLRLIYFSYDVKMKEKGDIPEGYSVSREKKERFSLILESASTNQTSMYLCASSYRQEAFFGQGTRLTVV.

This clonotype was counted many times. This chain uses TRBV6-2 or TRBV6-3 with TRBJ2-1; TRBD2 aligns across 12 bases. V lost 6 bases, J lost 9 bases, and 6 bases stayed unmatched. Germline loops: CDR1 MNHEY, CDR2 SVGEGT. This CDR3 region has 14 residues. The CDR3 loop is CASRTSGSSGEQFF. As DNA, the CDR3 is TGTGCCAGCAGGACTAGCGGGAGTTCCGGTGAGCAGTTCTTC.

CDR3 coding DNA: TGTGCCTGGAGTAGAGGACTCAATCAGCCCCAGCATTTT. Protein product: CAWSRGLNQPQHF. The chain couples TRBV30 to TRBJ1-5; D is ambiguous. This CDR3 spans 13 amino acids. Looked up from germline, CDR1 is GTSNPN and CDR2 is SVGIG (reference sequence). Trimming left V 2 bases short and J 3 bases short, with 8 bases between. The full variable domain, its missing parts supplied by reference TRBV30 and TRBJ1-5, is SQTIHQWPATLVQPVGSPLSLECTVEGTSNPNLYWYRQAAGRGLQLLFYSVGIGQISSEVPQNLSASRPQDRQFILSSKKLLLSDSGFYLCAWSRGLNQPQHFGDGTRLSIL.

This chain links TRBV7-2 with TRBJ2-3; 9 positions agree with TRBD1. The CDR3 length is 15 residues. The J segment lost 5 bases and the V segment lost 4 bases, leaving 7 bases of the junction unmatched. Looked up from germline, CDR1 is SGHTA and CDR2 is FQGNSA. This CDR3 is CASSSYRGREDTQYF. The CDR3 bases are TGTGCCAGCAGCTCCTACAGGGGGCGGGAAGATACGCAGTATTTT.

Ten or more counts support this clonotype. The J gene is TRBJ2-4, the V gene TRBV7-3; a possible D gene is TRBD1 (5 bases). The V end lost 4 bases, the J end lost 9 bases, and 13 bases lay between the germline ends. The CDR3 is made up of 13 amino acids. CDR1 is SGHTA, CDR2 FQGTGA, per germline. The CDR3 spells CASSSTPQGIQYF. CDR3 coding DNA: TGTGCCAGCAGCTCTACGCCTCAGGGCATTCAGTACTTC.

This clonotype showed up many times. The chain carries TRBV3-1 and TRBJ2-7, with D possibly being TRBD1 (6 bases). Germline CDR1 is LGHDT and CDR2 is YNNKEL (reference sequence). This CDR3 contains 14 residues. V lost 5 bases, J lost 0 bases, and 11 bases lay in between. The CDR3 here is CASSVVGGSYEQYF. The CDR3 DNA sequence: TGTGCCAGCAGCGTCGTAGGGGGCTCCTACGAGCAGTACTTC.

This rearrangement joins TRBV7-2 to TRBJ2-3; 9 bases are shared with TRBD2. The CDR3 consists of 16 residues. The trim removed 6 bases at V and 4 bases at J, leaving 11 bases unmatched. Germline CDR1 and CDR2: SGHTA and FQGNSA. The CDR3 region has the DNA TGTGCCAGCAGGGTCCGAGCGGGAGGAATGGCAGATACGCAGTATTTT. Protein: CASRVRAGGMADTQYF.

This clonotype showed up many times. This rearrangement joins TRBV29-1 to TRBJ2-2; D uncertain. In germline, CDR1 is SQVTM, CDR2 ANQGSEA. CDR3 size: 14 residues. The ends were cut back, 1 base at V and 4 bases at J, with 10 bases in the middle. CDR3 in amino acids: CSVEAAPGTGELFF. CDR3 in DNA: TGCAGCGTTGAAGCCGCGCCGGGCACCGGGGAGCTGTTTTTT.

This clonotype was recorded a few times. The chain recombines TRBV11-1 with TRBJ2-3; D gene uncertain. Germline loops: CDR1 SGHAT, CDR2 FQDESV (reference sequence). This CDR3 is 14 amino acids long. V lost 1 base to trimming and J lost 2 bases, with 7 bases between them. The CDR3: CASSLGSSTDTQYF. The CDR3 DNA is TGTGCCAGCAGCTTAGGGAGTTCCACAGATACGCAGTATTTT. Complete variable domain (other parts from reference TRBV11-1 and TRBJ2-3): EAEVAQSPRYKITEKSQAVAFWCDPISGHATLYWYRQILGQGPELLVQFQDESVVDDSQLPKDRFSAERLKGVDSTLKIQPAELGDSAMYLCASSLGSSTDTQYFGPGTRLTVL.

This clonotype was observed a handful of times. The genes are TRBV5-1 and TRBJ1-1, with a weak D call TRBD1 (5 bases). V dropped 4 bases and J dropped 0 bases, with 16 bases sitting between them. Germline loops: CDR1 SGHRS, CDR2 YFSETQ. The CDR3 spans 16 residues. The CDR3 protein is CASSPLKDNLNTEAFF. For the CDR3, the DNA is TGCGCCAGCAGCCCCCTGAAGGACAACTTGAACACTGAAGCTTTCTTT.

The table lists this clonotype with a few counts. The chain carries TRBV27 and TRBJ2-1; unclear D gene. Germline V gene data show CDR1 as MNHEY and CDR2 as SMNVEV (reference sequence). V shed 5 bases and J shed 8 bases, with 16 bases lying between them. This CDR3 is 14 amino acids long. The CDR3 is CASSPLTALHEQFF. The CDR3 DNA reads TGTGCCAGCAGTCCCCTTACTGCACTCCATGAGCAGTTCTTC.

There are many counts of this clonotype. The chain has TRBV7-9 and TRBJ1-2; no firm D call. V was cut by 1 base and J by 8 bases, with 14 bases left in between. The germline V gene encodes CDR1 SEHNR and CDR2 FQNEAQ (reference sequence). The CDR3 loop spans 14 amino acids. The CDR3 reads CASSLVLWEEGYTF. The CDR3 DNA reads as TGTGCCAGCAGCTTAGTCCTTTGGGAGGAAGGCTACACCTTC.

The chain uses TRBV20-1 and TRBJ2-3; 7 nucleotides match TRBD2. CDR3 size: 16 residues. V was pared by 3 bases and J by 0 bases, with 9 bases of the junction left unmatched. Germline CDR1 reads DFQATT; CDR2 reads SNEGSKA (reference sequence). The DNA for the CDR3 is TGCAGTGCTAGGCCCGGGGGAGGGGTTAGCACAGATACGCAGTATTTT. Its protein product is CSARPGGGVSTDTQYF.

In its sample, this clonotype was seen many times. This chain connects TRBV12-3 or TRBV12-4 to TRBJ1-3; D unresolved. This CDR3 is built from 13 residues. The V and J ends lost 11 bases and 5 bases respectively, with 16 bases between them. CDR3 in amino acids: CAAKYEGRNTIYF. CDR3 sequence (DNA): TGTGCCGCGAAATATGAGGGAAGAAACACCATATATTTT.